The 15 T cell receptor beta chains in this list originate from one sample, sequenced in a study of cytomegalovirus exposure and HLA in healthy donors. It was with 60 Vbeta and 13 Jbeta primers that the PCR ran. Using immunoSEQ multiplex PCR, the repertoire was profiled, and TCRdb retains in-frame clones only, with some absent. The data show 150,000 to 200,000 clones, roughly 75% seen once. The sequencing sample was made of PBMCs. Source of these receptors: a woman aged 40-49 years in good health and CMV-seropositive.

This clone has only a few counts. V is TRBV29-1 and J is TRBJ1-5, with TRBD1 identical over 9 bases. Germline lookup yields CDR1 SQVTM and CDR2 ANQGSEA. The CDR3 extends over 13 amino acids. The junction had 1 base not matched to a gene; V was cut back by 4 bases and J by 3 bases. CDR3 DNA: TGCAGCGTTGGGACAGGGGTCAATCAGCCCCAGCATTTT. This translates into CSVGTGVNQPQHF.

The chain is built from TRBV6-1 and TRBJ2-1; 7 bases map to TRBD2. In germline, CDR1 is MNHNS, CDR2 SASEGT. The CDR3 contains 14 residues. V was clipped by 7 bases and J by 0 bases; unmatched bases: 3. CDR3 protein: CASTRTSSYNEQFF. In DNA, the CDR3 is TGTGCCAGCACGAGGACTAGCTCCTACAATGAGCAGTTCTTC.

The chain recombines TRBV2 with TRBJ2-3, with D perhaps matching TRBD2 (5 bases). The CDR3 is made up of 13 amino acids. V gave up 6 bases and J gave up 6 bases, with 13 bases separating them. The germline gives CDR1 SNHLY, CDR2 FYNNEI. CDR3 region: CASRKSSSDTQYF. CDR3 in DNA: TGTGCCAGCAGAAAATCTAGCTCCGATACGCAGTATTTT.

The chain couples TRBV5-1 to TRBJ2-7; D is perhaps TRBD1 (5 bases). The CDR3 runs to 13 residues. In germline, CDR1 is SGHRS, CDR2 YFSETQ. V was trimmed by 4 bases and J by 2 bases, leaving 10 bases between them. The CDR3 coding sequence is TGCGCCAGCAGCAATCAGGGTGCCTACGAGCAGTACTTC. It encodes CASSNQGAYEQYF.

This chain links TRBV30 with TRBJ1-2; D is undetermined. CDR3 size: 13 residues. CDR1 and CDR2 from the germline V gene are GTSNPN and SVGIG (reference sequence). Trimming left V 3 bases short and J 5 bases short, with 13 bases between. The DNA for the CDR3 is TGTGCCTGGAGGACCGTCCTAGGATATGGCTACACCTTC. Protein sequence: CAWRTVLGYGYTF.

The chain has TRBV7-2 and TRBJ1-5; D ambiguous. V was trimmed by 0 bases and J by 5 bases, leaving 5 bases between them. This CDR3 region has 13 residues. The germline CDR1 and CDR2 sequences are SGHTA and FQGNSA. CDR3 protein: CASSLAEDQPQHF. DNA of the CDR3: TGTGCCAGCAGCTTAGCTGAGGATCAGCCCCAGCATTTT.

V gene TRBV6-4 combines with J gene TRBJ2-3; D may be TRBD1 (5 bases). The V gene's germline CDR1 is MRHNA and CDR2 SNTAGT. V shed 2 bases and J shed 14 bases, with 14 bases lying between them. This CDR3 spans 12 amino acids. The CDR3 reads CASSDGARVWYF. The CDR3 nucleotides are TGTGCCAGCAGTGACGGGGCCAGGGTCTGGTATTTT.

The CDR3 DNA sequence: TGCGCCAGCAGCTTGGAACCTAGCGGGAGGGCCATTGAGACCCAGTACTTC. Amino acid sequence: CASSLEPSGRAIETQYF. V gene TRBV5-1 combines with J gene TRBJ2-5, with TRBD2 matching 12 bases. Germline trimming cut 0 bases from V and 5 bases from J; bases unmatched to any gene: 8. Looked up from germline, CDR1 is SGHRS and CDR2 is YFSETQ. The CDR3 is made up of 17 amino acids.

The chain is built from TRBV19 and TRBJ1-4; TRBD1 matches at 8 bases. Germline CDR1 LNHDA, CDR2 SQIVND (reference sequence). Trimming cost V 9 bases and J 7 bases; bases outside gene matches: 7. The CDR3 is 13 amino acids. The CDR3 spells CASARGRGEKLFF. In nucleotides, the CDR3 is TGTGCCAGCGCCAGGGGGCGCGGTGAAAAACTGTTTTTT.

CDR3 nucleotides: TGTGCCAGCTCACCAGGTTCAGTTTTGGCAGCGTATTCTGGCTACACCTTC. Amino acids: CASSPGSVLAAYSGYTF. The rearrangement uses TRBV18 and TRBJ1-2, with no clear D. Germline CDR1 reads KGHSH; CDR2 reads LQKENI. Between the trimmed V and J ends, which lost 2 bases and 7 bases, there was a span of 23 bases. This CDR3 region has 17 residues.

The chain recombines TRBV7-9 with TRBJ1-2; D is possibly TRBD1 (6 bases). Trimming cost V 2 bases and J 0 bases, with 13 bases left between them. Germline V gene sequence: CDR1 SEHNR, CDR2 FQNEAQ (reference sequence). The CDR3 covers 16 residues. Here the CDR3 DNA reads TGTGCCAGCAGCTTATTAGGGGGAGACCCTAACTATGGCTACACCTTC. This codes for CASSLLGGDPNYGYTF.

About this clone: The junction and the germline gene differ at one end; a read error may be behind it. Other DNA sequences in the sample encode the same CDR3. V gene TRBV2 combines with J gene TRBJ2-5; maybe TRBD2 (5 bases). CDR3 length equals 12 residues. Germline V CDR1 and CDR2: SNHLY, FYNNEI. CDR3 protein: CASLIPGETQYF. Here the CDR3 DNA reads TGCGCCAGCCTTATCCCGGGGGAGACCCAGTACTTC.

This clone was counted once. The rearrangement links TRBV27 to TRBJ2-3, with 7 bases aligning to TRBD2. The trim removed 6 bases at V and 1 base at J, leaving 7 bases unmatched. The CDR3 length is 15 residues. CDR1 MNHEY and CDR2 SMNVEV come from the germline V gene (reference sequence). This CDR3 reads CASRSAGAGTDTQYF. The CDR3 DNA reads as TGTGCCAGCAGATCGGCGGGAGCGGGCACAGATACGCAGTATTTT.

The chain uses TRBV7-2 and TRBJ2-7, with a possible D match to TRBD2 (7 bases). Germline CDR1 SGHTA, CDR2 FQGNSA. V was trimmed by 5 bases and J by 2 bases, leaving 19 bases between them. The CDR3 has 16 amino acids. CDR3: CASSGGGGTPAYEQYF. CDR3 bases: TGTGCCAGCAGCGGGGGGGGTGGGACACCGGCCTACGAGCAGTACTTC. Supplemented by reference TRBV7-2 and TRBJ2-7, the full variable domain reads GAGVSQSPSNKVTEKGKDVELRCDPISGHTALYWYRQSLGQGLEFLIYFQGNSAPDKSGLPSDRFSAERTGGSVSTLTIQRTQQEDSAVYLCASSGGGGTPAYEQYFGPGTRLTVT.

This clone has a handful of counts. As DNA, the CDR3 is TGTGCCAGCAGTGAAGCGATCACAGGGGGCAGGTATGGCTACACCTTC. Translating gives CASSEAITGGRYGYTF. V and J are TRBV6-1 and TRBJ1-2, with 9 bases matching TRBD1. There are 16 residues in the CDR3. V gave up 0 bases and J gave up 5 bases; unmatched junction bases: 7. The V gene's germline CDR1 is MNHNS and CDR2 SASEGT.